This passage covers 25 T cell receptor beta chains from one sample sequenced in a study of vaccination effects on CD4 cells after COVID-19. Sequencing used immunoSEQ multiplex PCR; TCRdb keeps in-frame clones, though not all of them. The table records 30,000 or so clones, roughly 74% of them present only once. Their specific antigens are unknown. Following a roughly 9-day culture, CD4+ T cells were purified. The vaccine given was either BNT162b2 or mRNA-1273, in two doses. The sample was CD4+ T cells from PBMCs cultured without peptide, taken after COVID-19 vaccination. The receptor set was obtained from a human donor who received a COVID-19 vaccine.

This rearrangement joins TRBV7-8 to TRBJ2-2; TRBD1 agrees at 11 bases. The CDR3 has 17 residues. Looked up from germline, CDR1 is SGHVS and CDR2 is FQNEAQ. V was clipped by 3 bases and J by 0 bases; unmatched bases: 3. The CDR3 sequence: CASSFTGQGANTGELFF. The CDR3 DNA reads TGTGCCAGCAGCTTTACGGGACAGGGGGCGAACACCGGGGAGCTGTTTTTT.

This rearrangement joins TRBV6-5 to TRBJ2-7, with 11 nucleotides matching TRBD2. Trimming cost V 0 bases and J 9 bases; bases outside gene matches: 7. The length of the CDR3 is 15 residues. The germline V gene has CDR1 MNHEY and CDR2 SVGAGI. CDR3 coding DNA: TGTGCCAGCAGTTACTCGCAACTAGCGGGGGCGAGGCAGTACTTC. Amino acids: CASSYSQLAGARQYF.

CDR3 nucleotide sequence: TGTGCCTGGAGTGTACAGGGCAGGATCTATGGCTACACCTTC. Protein sequence: CAWSVQGRIYGYTF. V and J are TRBV30 and TRBJ1-2; the D gene is possibly TRBD1 (6 bases). The length of the CDR3 is 14 residues. Germline lookup yields CDR1 GTSNPN and CDR2 SVGIG (reference sequence). V was trimmed by 0 bases and J by 4 bases, leaving 12 bases between them.

The V call is TRBV19, the J call TRBJ2-1, with unresolved D. Germline V gene lookup returns CDR1 LNHDA and CDR2 SQIVND (reference sequence). V was clipped by 3 bases and J by 4 bases, with 16 bases between them. The CDR3 runs 16 residues. CDR3 region: CASSMRWPPAYNEQFF. The CDR3 DNA reads TGTGCCAGTAGTATGCGGTGGCCGCCAGCGTACAATGAGCAGTTCTTC.

V is TRBV28 and J is TRBJ1-5; TRBD1 is a possible D gene (5 bases). This CDR3 is 18 amino acids long. Germline V gene sequence: CDR1 MDHEN, CDR2 SYDVKM. V lost 6 bases and J 1 base, leaving 22 bases between the germline ends. CDR3 bases: TGTGCCAGCAGAACCGATGTCCGGCCAGGGACGAGCAATCAGCCCCAGCATTTT. This codes for CASRTDVRPGTSNQPQHF.

V is TRBV5-1 and J is TRBJ1-6; D might be TRBD1 (6 bases). This CDR3 is 12 amino acids long. V was trimmed by 4 bases and J by 9 bases, leaving 8 bases between them. Germline CDR1 SGHRS, CDR2 YFSETQ. The CDR3, as DNA: TGCGCCAGCAGCGAGGGGGGTTCACCCCTCCACTTT. This sequence encodes CASSEGGSPLHF.

This chain connects TRBV5-1 to TRBJ1-1; D is perhaps TRBD1 (5 bases). V dropped 1 base and J dropped 5 bases, with 9 bases sitting between them. Germline CDR1 is SGHRS and CDR2 is YFSETQ. The CDR3 totals 13 residues. CDR3 residues: CASSLIGETEAFF. The CDR3, as DNA: TGCGCCAGCAGCTTGATAGGGGAGACTGAAGCTTTCTTT.

This chain uses TRBV5-1 with TRBJ1-4; a possible D gene is TRBD1 (5 bases). The CDR3 contains 14 residues. Germline assignment: CDR1 SGHRS and CDR2 YFSETQ. V was cut by 3 bases and J by 8 bases, with 14 bases left in between. The CDR3 region is CASSSPGTEEKLFF. The CDR3 DNA follows: TGCGCCAGCAGCTCCCCCGGGACGGAGGAAAAACTGTTTTTT.

The genes are TRBV10-3 and TRBJ1-2; 9 bases are a match to TRBD1. Germline CDR1 is ENHRY and CDR2 is SYGVKD. The CDR3 extends over 13 amino acids. V was pared by 6 bases and J by 7 bases, with 6 bases of the junction left unmatched. The CDR3 DNA reads TGTGCCATCAGCCCCGGGACAGGGTCTGGCTACACCTTC. Translated: CAISPGTGSGYTF.

This clone occurred a few times. V is TRBV29-1 and J is TRBJ2-7; a possible D gene is TRBD1 (6 bases). V dropped 6 bases and J dropped 4 bases, with 13 bases sitting between them. The CDR3 is 12 residues long. Germline V lookup: CDR1 SQVTM, CDR2 ANQGSEA. The CDR3 region has the DNA TGCAGCGTCGCTCCCAGGGGATACGAGCAGTACTTC. This sequence encodes CSVAPRGYEQYF.

This clone came up once. The V gene is TRBV6-5, the J gene TRBJ1-1; D is undetermined. V was shortened by 7 bases and J by 3 bases, with 3 bases between the two germline ends. Germline V lookup: CDR1 MNHEY, CDR2 SVGAGI. The CDR3 runs to 10 residues. CDR3 amino acids: CASTHTEAFF. The CDR3 DNA sequence: TGTGCCAGCACCCACACTGAAGCTTTCTTT.

In this sample, this clone turned up a few times. The J gene is TRBJ1-5, the V gene TRBV12-3 or TRBV12-4; possibly TRBD1 for D (5 bases). The CDR3 has 11 amino acids. V gave up 1 base and J gave up 14 bases, with 9 bases separating them. In DNA form, the CDR3 reads TGTGCCAGCAGTTTAGGGACATGGAAGCATTTT. Protein sequence: CASSLGTWKHF.

The chain has TRBV21-1 and TRBJ2-4. TRBV21-1 is given as a pseudogene. The CDR3 is 14 residues long. The CDR3 DNA follows: TGTGCCAGCAGCAAAGGGGTGCCCAAAAACATTCAGTACTTC. Protein sequence: CASSKGVPKNIQYF.

CDR3 nucleotide sequence: TGTGCCAGCAGCGTAGGAGTCGGTACAACTAATGAAAAACTGTTTTTT. Its protein is CASSVGVGTTNEKLFF. The rearrangement uses TRBV9 and TRBJ1-4, with D unclear. Germline lookup yields CDR1 SGDLS and CDR2 YYNGEE. The CDR3 loop spans 16 amino acids. The ends were cut back, 0 bases at V and 0 bases at J, with 9 bases in the middle.

The chain has TRBV5-5 and TRBJ2-5, with D possibly being TRBD1 (6 bases). Germline CDR1 SGHKS, CDR2 YYEKEE (reference sequence). The CDR3 has 16 residues. Between the trimmed V and J ends, which lost 4 bases and 6 bases, there was a span of 22 bases. CDR3 DNA sequence: TGTGCCAGCAGCCTTCGACCAGGGGATGGGGCAAAGACCCAGTACTTC. It translates to CASSLRPGDGAKTQYF.

This clone occurred a few times. This chain links TRBV18 with TRBJ2-7; TRBD1 agrees at 11 bases. Germline CDR1 reads KGHSH; CDR2 reads LQKENI. The CDR3 totals 15 residues. With 3 bases clipped from V and 5 bases from J, the junction kept 6 bases outside the gene matches. The CDR3 region has the DNA TGTGCCAGCTCACCGTCCGGGACAGGGGGTAACGAGCAGTACTTC. This sequence encodes CASSPSGTGGNEQYF.

The rearrangement uses TRBV6-2 or TRBV6-3 and TRBJ2-4; D not resolved. The germline V gene has CDR1 MNHEY and CDR2 SVGEGT. V was clipped by 4 bases and J by 13 bases, with 14 bases between them. The length of the CDR3 is 12 residues. CDR3 DNA sequence: TGTGCCAGCAGTTTTTCCCGTGGAGACCAGTACTTC. Translating it yields CASSFSRGDQYF.

CDR3 bases: TGTGCCAGCAGTTTCAAGTACGAGCAGTACTTC. Encoded protein: CASSFKYEQYF. The chain links TRBV28 to TRBJ2-7; D remains ambiguous. CDR3 length equals 11 residues. V was shortened by 3 bases and J by 4 bases, with 4 bases between the two germline ends. Germline V gives CDR1 MDHEN, CDR2 SYDVKM.

Here the CDR3 reads CAWSRGNKGYEQYF. CDR3 nucleotide sequence: TGTGCCTGGAGTCGGGGCAATAAGGGTTACGAGCAGTACTTC. V and J are TRBV30 and TRBJ2-7; D could derive from TRBD1 or TRBD2 (5 bases each). CDR3 length: 14 residues. The germline CDR1 and CDR2 sequences are GTSNPN and SVGIG (reference sequence). Trimming took 2 bases from V and 4 from J, leaving 15 bases between them. The variable domain in full, with the rest retrieved from reference TRBV30 and TRBJ2-7, is SQTIHQWPATLVQPVGSPLSLECTVEGTSNPNLYWYRQAAGRGLQLLFYSVGIGQISSEVPQNLSASRPQDRQFILSSKKLLLSDSGFYLCAWSRGNKGYEQYFGPGTRLTVT.

V usage is TRBV6-6 and J usage is TRBJ2-1; 11 nucleotides agree with TRBD2. V shed 8 bases and J 6 bases; nucleotides not matched to a gene: 9. Germline loops: CDR1 MNHNY, CDR2 SVGAGI (reference sequence). The CDR3 length is 15 residues. The CDR3, as DNA: TGTGCCAGCGGCTCACTAGCGGGGGTGCGCAATGAGCAGTTCTTC. Encoded protein: CASGSLAGVRNEQFF.

The V and J genes are TRBV11-2 and TRBJ1-5, with D hard to call. Germline CDR1 and CDR2: SGHAT and FQNNGV. This CDR3 region has 14 residues. V was cut by 5 bases and J by 4 bases, with 12 bases left in between. The CDR3 region is CASSPDPFNQPQHF. DNA for the CDR3: TGTGCCAGCAGCCCCGACCCCTTTAATCAGCCCCAGCATTTT.

The rearrangement links TRBV15 to TRBJ1-2, with 8 bases fitting TRBD1. V lost 2 bases, J lost 3 bases, and 8 bases stayed unmatched. Germline V gene lookup returns CDR1 LNHNV and CDR2 YYDKDF (reference sequence). The CDR3 runs to 16 residues. The CDR3 reads CATSRKGPGQDYGYTF. The CDR3 DNA sequence: TGTGCCACCAGCAGAAAGGGCCCGGGACAGGACTATGGCTACACCTTC.

The chain is built from TRBV19 and TRBJ2-2; the D gene is possibly TRBD1 (6 bases). The CDR3 spans 11 residues. V was shortened by 10 bases and J by 6 bases, with 9 bases between the two germline ends. Germline CDR1 reads LNHDA; CDR2 reads SQIVND (reference sequence). CDR3 in DNA: TGTGCCAACAGGGTCTCCGGGGAGCTGTTTTTT. This codes for CANRVSGELFF. Full variable domain (missing parts from reference TRBV19 and TRBJ2-2): DGGITQSPKYLFRKEGQNVTLSCEQNLNHDAMYWYRQDPGQGLRLIYYSQIVNDFQKGDIAEGYSVSREKKESFPLTVTSAQKNPTAFYLCANRVSGELFFGEGSRLTVL.

This clone appeared a single time. The chain uses TRBV2 and TRBJ2-7; perhaps TRBD2 as D (6 bases). V gave up 6 bases and J gave up 1 base, with 16 bases separating them. The CDR3 is 15 residues long. The germline gives CDR1 SNHLY, CDR2 FYNNEI. CDR3 sequence (DNA): TGTGCCAGCAGGTCGGAGGGAAGGGCTTCCTACGAGCAGTACTTC. Translation: CASRSEGRASYEQYF.

The CDR3 sequence is CASSTTRTGTGELFF. The DNA for the CDR3 is TGCGCCAGCAGCACGACAAGGACGGGCACCGGGGAGCTGTTTTTT. The rearrangement joins TRBV5-1 to TRBJ2-2; no definite D call. Germline V gene sequence: CDR1 SGHRS, CDR2 YFSETQ. Trimming removed 4 bases at V and 4 bases at J, with 14 bases between. This CDR3 region has 15 residues.